The sequence of this TCR beta chain was determined in a study of CD8 T cells in Susac syndrome. cDNA came from about 0.5 to 1 ug RNA primed by random hexamers. TCRdb reanalysed the immunoSEQ multiplex PCR reads using MiXCR and keeps one entry per CDR3 protein. Of some 94,000 distinct CDR3 sequences listed, about 93% were seen once; the top ten hold around 0.33%. Trimming removed 5 bases from V and 2 bases from J, with 8 bases in between. This CDR3 comprises 12 residues. Germline CDR1 reads DFQATT; CDR2 reads SNEGSKA (reference sequence). This receptor was identified in a human donor with Susac syndrome. Sequences were obtained from CD4+ T cells from PBMCs. The chain joins TRBV20-1 to TRBJ2-3; D is undetermined. The CDR3 bases are TGCAGTGCTTCCGGCCCCACAGATACGCAGTATTTT. Translation gives CSASGPTDTQYF.